In this sample, the clone carrying this T cell receptor (beta chain) turned up once. This sample was included in a study of blood T cell repertoires in COVID-19. For the study at large: The United States, Italy and Spain were the sources of the acute and convalescent COVID-19 samples.

Enrolled through a virtual design, the participants were between roughly 18 and 100 years of age and came from about two dozen US areas. Clinical histories supplied by participants themselves formed the basis of cohort assignment. The CDR3 consists of 12 residues. V was trimmed by 8 bases and J by 8 bases, leaving 13 bases between them. The germline V gene has CDR1 SNHLY and CDR2 FYNNEI. As handled by the study authors: Reference gene primer amplification yielded estimated nucleated cell counts. Data came from immunoSEQ multiplex PCR; TCRdb stores just in-frame clones and leaves some out. The V and J calls and the clone size are those of that table, but D and trimming were determined from the DNA. Seen here are some 330,000 clones, around 87% observed once, and the top ten hold around 1.9%.

Sequencing was performed on PBMCs or T cells enriched from blood (not recorded which). This TCR was recovered from a man aged 40-50 years in a cohort exposed to, infected with or recovered from COVID-19 (not recorded which). The rearrangement joins TRBV2 to TRBJ1-5, with D possibly matching TRBD1 (5 bases). The CDR3 loop is CASRGDLEPQHF. Written as DNA, the CDR3 is TGTGCCAGCCGAGGGGACTTGGAGCCCCAGCATTTT.